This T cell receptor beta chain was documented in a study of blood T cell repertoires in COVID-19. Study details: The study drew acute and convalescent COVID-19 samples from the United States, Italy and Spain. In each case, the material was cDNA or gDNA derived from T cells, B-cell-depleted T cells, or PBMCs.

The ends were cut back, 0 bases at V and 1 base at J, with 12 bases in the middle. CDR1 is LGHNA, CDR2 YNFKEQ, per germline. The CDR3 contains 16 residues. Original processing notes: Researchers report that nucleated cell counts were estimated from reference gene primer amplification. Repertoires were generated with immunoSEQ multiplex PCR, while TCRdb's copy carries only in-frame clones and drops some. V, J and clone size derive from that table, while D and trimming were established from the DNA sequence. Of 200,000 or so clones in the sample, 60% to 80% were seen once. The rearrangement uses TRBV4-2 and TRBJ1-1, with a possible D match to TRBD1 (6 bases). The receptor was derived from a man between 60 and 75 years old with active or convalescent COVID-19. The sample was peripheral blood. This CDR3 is CASSQDQGRGNTEAFF. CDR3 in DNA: TGTGCCAGCAGCCAAGATCAGGGGAGGGGGAACACTGAAGCTTTCTTT.